The next 10 T cell receptor beta chains were all read from a single sample in a study of beta chain features in type 1 diabetes. No cognate antigen is known for these TCRs. The study's findings and limits: Shortening that was moderate but significant affected the TCRB CDR3s of Type 1 diabetes patients in all four CD4+ subsets.

All of the isolated RNA was reverse transcribed, so expressed TCRB transcripts were sequenced. Clones were sequenced by immunoSEQ multiplex PCR, and TCRdb holds only the in-frame ones, with some missing. The sample shows about 650,000 clones, around 12% of them seen only once. Input material: naive CD4+ T cells from blood. The receptors shown here come from a man aged 30 to 45 with type 1 diabetes.

This chain joins TRBV11-3 and TRBJ1-1; possible D gene TRBD1, 5 bases. This CDR3 contains 15 residues. CDR1 SGHNT and CDR2 YENEEA come from the germline V gene. The V end was cut by 5 bases, the J end by 4 bases, with 17 bases between. The CDR3 protein is CASSLGRGFGTEAFF. The CDR3 region has the DNA TGTGCCAGCAGCCTAGGAAGGGGATTCGGCACTGAAGCTTTCTTT.

V usage is TRBV6-1 and J usage is TRBJ2-1; 11 nucleotides match TRBD2. The CDR3 loop spans 16 amino acids. The germline gives CDR1 MNHNS, CDR2 SASEGT. Trimming cost V 2 bases and J 2 bases; bases outside gene matches: 2. CDR3 loop: CASSETSGGAYNEQFF. In DNA form, the CDR3 reads TGTGCCAGCAGTGAAACTAGCGGGGGTGCCTACAATGAGCAGTTCTTC.

This rearrangement joins TRBV4-3 to TRBJ1-2; no reliable D call. Trimming left V 0 bases short and J 6 bases short, with 11 bases between. Germline V gene data show CDR1 as LGHNA and CDR2 as YSLEER. This CDR3 is 14 amino acids long. CDR3 nucleotides: TGCGCCAGCAGCCAAGATTGGGGTCGCGATGGCTACACCTTC. Its protein product is CASSQDWGRDGYTF.

This clone showed up just a few times. The chain joins TRBV6-5 to TRBJ2-7; maybe TRBD2 (5 bases). This CDR3 contains 14 residues. Trimming took 6 bases from V and 2 from J, leaving 14 bases between them. CDR1 is MNHEY, CDR2 SVGAGI, per germline. The CDR3 DNA is TGTGCCAGCAGCCGGGAATCCCCTGCCTACGAGCAGTACTTC. Translating it yields CASSRESPAYEQYF.

The chain links TRBV7-2 to TRBJ2-7; 9 bases fit TRBD1. Trimming removed 5 bases from V and 2 bases from J; junction bases left unmatched: 10. This CDR3 contains 16 residues. The V gene's germline CDR1 is SGHTA and CDR2 FQGNSA. CDR3 protein: CASSPPGTGRTYEQYF. The CDR3 nucleotides read TGTGCCAGCAGCCCCCCGGGGACAGGGAGAACCTACGAGCAGTACTTC.

This clone was seen more than once but under ten times. This sequence joins TRBV5-6 and TRBJ2-6; D ambiguous. Germline values: CDR1 SGHDT, CDR2 YYEEEE. This CDR3 is built from 14 residues. The V and J ends lost 1 base and 4 bases respectively, with 6 bases between them. In DNA form, the CDR3 reads TGTGCCAGCAGCTTGAATAGAGGGGCCAACGTCCTGACTTTC. The encoded protein is CASSLNRGANVLTF. Looking up the rest from reference TRBV5-6 and TRBJ2-6 gives the full variable domain: DAGVTQSPTHLIKTRGQQVTLRCSPKSGHDTVSWYQQALGQGPQFIFQYYEEEERQRGNFPDRFSGHQFPNYSSELNVNALLLGDSALYLCASSLNRGANVLTFGAGSRLTVL.

The table lists this clone with a few counts. The chain recombines TRBV30 with TRBJ1-6; 7 positions match TRBD1. V gave up 0 bases and J gave up 7 bases; unmatched junction bases: 6. CDR1 GTSNPN and CDR2 SVGIG come from the germline V gene (reference sequence). The length of the CDR3 is 15 residues. In DNA, the CDR3 is TGTGCCTGGAGTGTACCTGACAGGGAAAATTCACCCCTCCACTTT. Its translation: CAWSVPDRENSPLHF.

This clone was picked up a small number of times. CDR3 coding DNA: TGTGCCAGCAGCCTGTCCATGGGTGAGCAGTTCTTC. Its protein product is CASSLSMGEQFF. This chain uses TRBV14 with TRBJ2-1; D unresolved. The CDR3 length is 12 residues. The V gene lost 4 bases and the J gene lost 9 bases, with 10 bases spanning the gap. Looked up from germline, CDR1 is SGHDN and CDR2 is FVKESK.

The sample holds a few counts of this clone. This sequence joins TRBV28 and TRBJ1-2; the D gene is possibly TRBD1 (5 bases). The CDR3 sequence is 13 residues long. The V gene lost 6 bases and the J gene lost 0 bases, with 8 bases spanning the gap. Per the germline V gene, CDR1 is MDHEN and CDR2 is SYDVKM. Here the CDR3 reads CASRGTANYGYTF. CDR3 in DNA: TGTGCCAGCAGGGGGACGGCTAACTATGGCTACACCTTC.

A few counts support this clone. The V call is TRBV4-1, the J call TRBJ2-3; TRBD2 agrees at 12 bases. The CDR3 spans 17 residues. Germline trimming cut 0 bases from V and 2 bases from J; bases unmatched to any gene: 3. Germline V gives CDR1 MGHRA, CDR2 YSYEKL. The CDR3 is CASSQERLAGVTDTQYF. The CDR3 DNA is TGCGCCAGCAGCCAAGAACGACTAGCGGGGGTCACAGATACGCAGTATTTT.